This note documents a single TCR beta chain sequence. Its antigen is undetermined. The V gene's germline CDR1 is SGHRS and CDR2 YFSETQ. V shed 4 bases and J shed 6 bases, with 11 bases lying between them. The CDR3 runs 12 residues. The data were obtained in a study of OX40 agonist ivuxolimab in advanced cancers. Study context: Antecedent anti-PD-1, anti-PD-L1 or anti-CTLA-4 therapy was permissible, with under 50% having received some.

Profiling relied on immunoSEQ multiplex PCR, and the TCRdb table lists in-frame clones only, not all of them. Of roughly 73,000 clones listed, almost 90% are singletons. Study-wide results and limits: Normalized T-cell clonal expansion was also low in a subset of nonresponders.

The J gene is TRBJ2-7, the V gene TRBV5-1; D remains ambiguous. This sequence originates from an adult with an advanced solid tumor such as melanoma, head and neck, liver or kidney cancer. The material sequenced was CD4+ or CD8+ T cells sorted from blood, taken in a trial of the OX40 agonist ivuxolimab. CDR3 sequence reads: CASSLDTREQYF. DNA of the CDR3: TGCGCCAGCAGCCTGGATACCCGCGAGCAGTACTTC.